This T cell receptor beta chain was identified during a study of blood T cell repertoires in COVID-19. Study as a whole: From T cells, B-cell-depleted T cells, or PBMCs came the material, which was cDNA or gDNA.

The CDR3 is 18 amino acids. V was pared by 0 bases and J by 0 bases, with 14 bases between. Germline V gene lookup returns CDR1 LGHNA and CDR2 YNFKEQ. As processed by the authors: Amplification of reference gene primers provided the estimated nucleated cell counts. Data came from immunoSEQ multiplex PCR; TCRdb stores just in-frame clones and leaves some out. V, J and clone size reflect that table, while D and trimming were determined from the DNA. The sample gives 85,000 to 95,000 clones, 70% to 90% of which show up once; roughly 0.51% is in the top ten. The sequence was collected from a man in his fifties or sixties with acute or convalescent COVID-19. The sample taken for sequencing was peripheral blood. The chain joins TRBV4-2 to TRBJ2-2; TRBD1 might be the D (6 bases). In nucleotides, the CDR3 is TGTGCCAGCAGCCAAGATTTAATGGGGGCAACGAACACCGGGGAGCTGTTTTTT. Its protein is CASSQDLMGATNTGELFF.